This entry concerns a single TCR beta chain. As yet, its antigen is unknown. The record originates from a study of shared clonotypes between healthy human individuals. Whole-study results and caveats: Tissue TCR repertoires likely differ from these blood-only repertoires.

The ends lost 2 bases at V and 8 bases at J; junction bases unmatched: 3. CDR1 ENHRY and CDR2 SYGVKD come from the germline V gene. The CDR3 is 14 amino acids. Deep-level assay runs were performed. Assay: immunoSEQ multiplex PCR; the TCRdb copy retains only in-frame clones and omits some. Of around 500,000 clones in the sample, roughly 85% were seen once. Caucasian adults living in Nashville, Tennessee, provided all samples. Sequenced: PBMCs. This rearrangement joins TRBV10-3 to TRBJ2-1; TRBD2 matches at 10 bases. The TCR comes from a middle-aged woman in good health. Some clones in this sample may be carry-over from other donors' samples. CDR3 DNA: TGTGCCATCAGTGAGGTAGCGGGGGGCGATGAGCAGTTCTTC. Translation: CAISEVAGGDEQFF.